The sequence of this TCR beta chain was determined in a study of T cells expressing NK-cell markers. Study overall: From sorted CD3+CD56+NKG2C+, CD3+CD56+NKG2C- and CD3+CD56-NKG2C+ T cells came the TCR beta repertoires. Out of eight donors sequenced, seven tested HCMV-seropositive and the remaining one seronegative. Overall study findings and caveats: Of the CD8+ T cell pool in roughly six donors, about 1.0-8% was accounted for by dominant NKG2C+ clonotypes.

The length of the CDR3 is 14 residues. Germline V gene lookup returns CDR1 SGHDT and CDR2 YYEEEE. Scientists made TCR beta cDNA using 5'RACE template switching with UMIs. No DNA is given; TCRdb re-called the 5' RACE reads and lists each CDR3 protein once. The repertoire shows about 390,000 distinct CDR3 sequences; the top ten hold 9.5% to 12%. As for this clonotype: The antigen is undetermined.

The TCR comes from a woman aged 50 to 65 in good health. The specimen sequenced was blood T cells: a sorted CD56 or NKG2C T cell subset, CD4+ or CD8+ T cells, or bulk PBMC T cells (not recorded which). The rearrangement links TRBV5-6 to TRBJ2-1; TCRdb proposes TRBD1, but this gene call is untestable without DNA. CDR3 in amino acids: CASSREGRGNEQFF.